The present T cell receptor (beta chain) was sequenced within a study of metastatic and nonmetastatic thyroid tumors. All patients were treatment-naive before thyroid surgery. This clone was seen at least ten times. The CDR3 is 13 amino acids. The V and J ends lost 6 bases and 6 bases, in that order; junction bases with no gene match: 5. Germline values: CDR1 KGHSH, CDR2 LQKENI. TCRdb ran MiXCR on the PCR reads. Here the sample spans about 22,000 clones, 18% being singletons. This rearrangement joins TRBV18 to TRBJ1-5, with 7 bases lining up with TRBD1. Sequencing input: adjacent normal tissue. The TCR comes from a male donor with papillary thyroid cancer or a benign thyroid nodule (not recorded which). Some clones in this sample may be carry-over from other donors' samples. The DNA for the CDR3 is TGTGCCAGCTCTCAAGACAGGGCTCAGCCCCAGCATTTT. It yields the protein CASSQDRAQPQHF.